The next 3 T cell receptor beta chains were all read from a single sample in a study of blood T cell repertoires in COVID-19. Libraries were prepared by immunoSEQ multiplex PCR; TCRdb keeps only in-frame clonotypes and omits some of them. Here the sample spans about 130,000 clones, about 86% being singletons. The sample comprised peripheral blood. The receptors derive from a woman aged 80 or over with acute or convalescent COVID-19.

As to this clone: This same CDR3 is encoded by further DNA sequences in the sample. V gene TRBV3-1 (or the pseudogene TRBV3-2) combines with J gene TRBJ1-2; D ambiguous. V lost 0 bases, J lost 4 bases, and 9 bases lay in between. This CDR3 region has 14 residues. Germline CDR1 and CDR2: LGHDT and YNNKEL (reference sequence). In DNA, the CDR3 is TGTGCCAGCAGCCAAGATCTAACGGGCTATGGCTACACCTTC. Translation: CASSQDLTGYGYTF.

The chain joins TRBV10-3 to TRBJ1-2; 9 bases map to TRBD1. Trimming removed 6 bases from V and 4 bases from J; junction bases left unmatched: 12. The CDR3 runs 16 residues. Germline lookup yields CDR1 ENHRY and CDR2 SYGVKD. CDR3 residues: CAIREPGTGIIYGYTF. CDR3 bases: TGTGCCATCAGGGAACCCGGGACAGGGATTATCTATGGCTACACCTTC.

The J gene is TRBJ2-3, the V gene TRBV5-1; no clear D gene. CDR1 is SGHRS and CDR2 is YFSETQ in the germline V gene. V lost 4 bases and J 1 base, leaving 10 bases between the germline ends. This CDR3 comprises 14 residues. CDR3 nucleotide sequence: TGCGCCAGCAGCCCGGTCGCGGGCACAGATACGCAGTATTTT. It is translated as CASSPVAGTDTQYF.